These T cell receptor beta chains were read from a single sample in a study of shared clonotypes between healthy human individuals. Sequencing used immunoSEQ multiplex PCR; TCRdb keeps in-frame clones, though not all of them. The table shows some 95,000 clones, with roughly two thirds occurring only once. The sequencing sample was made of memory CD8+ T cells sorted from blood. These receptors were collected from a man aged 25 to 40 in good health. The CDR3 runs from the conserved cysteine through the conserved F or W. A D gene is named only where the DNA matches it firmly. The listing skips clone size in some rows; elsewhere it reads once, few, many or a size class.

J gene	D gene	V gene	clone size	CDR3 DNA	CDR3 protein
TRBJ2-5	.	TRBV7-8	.	TGTGCCAGCAGCTATGCGGTACTACAAGAGACCCAGTACTTC	CASSYAVLQETQYF
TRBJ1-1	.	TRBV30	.	TGTGCCTGGAGCCCCGGGATTCTGAACACTGAAGCTTTCTTT	CAWSPGILNTEAFF
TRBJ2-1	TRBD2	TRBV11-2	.	TGTGCCAGCAGCACGTGGACTAGCGGGGCAGAGAGCTCCTACAATGAGCAGTTCTTC	CASSTWTSGAESSYNEQFF
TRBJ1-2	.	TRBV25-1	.	TGTGCCAGCAGTGATAGTATCTATGGCTACACCTTC	CASSDSIYGYTF
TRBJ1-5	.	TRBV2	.	TGTGCCAGCAGCCCCCCAGGGAACAATCAGCCCCAGCATTTT	CASSPPGNNQPQHF
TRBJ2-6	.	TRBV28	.	TGTGCCAGCAGTTTCGTTACCGGTCGGGCCAACGTCCTGACTTTC	CASSFVTGRANVLTF
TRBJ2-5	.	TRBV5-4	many	TGTGCCAGCAGCACCGAAGAAGAGACCCAGTACTTC	CASSTEEETQYF
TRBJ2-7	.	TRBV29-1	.	TGCAGCGTTGTGTGGGGAGACACCTACGAGCAGTACTTC	CSVVWGDTYEQYF
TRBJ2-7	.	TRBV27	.	TGTGCCAGCAGTCCGTACACAGGGAGCGAGCAGTACTTC	CASSPYTGSEQYF
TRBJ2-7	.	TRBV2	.	TGTGCCAGCACCAAAAATCTAGGTTCCCACGAGCAGTACTTC	CASTKNLGSHEQYF
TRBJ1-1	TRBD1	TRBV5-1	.	TGCGCCAGCAGCTGGAGACAGGGGGCTGGTTCTGAAGCTTTCTTT	CASSWRQGAGSEAFF
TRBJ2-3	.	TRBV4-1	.	TGCGCCAGCAGCCCCCGGACTATCTCTAGCACAGATACGCAGTATTTT	CASSPRTISSTDTQYF
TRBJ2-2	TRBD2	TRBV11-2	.	TGTGCCAGCAGCTTCCCCCGGGTCGGGAGGGCTAGCGGGGAGCTGTTTTTT	CASSFPRVGRASGELFF
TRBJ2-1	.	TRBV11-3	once	TGTGCCAGCAGCTTAGATGGTAGCTCCTACAATGAGCAGTTCTTC	CASSLDGSSYNEQFF
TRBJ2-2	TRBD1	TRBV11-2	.	TGTGCCAGCAGCCACGCCAGAGGGACAGTTAGCACCGGGGAGCTGTTTTTT	CASSHARGTVSTGELFF
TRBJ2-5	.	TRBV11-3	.	TGTGCCAGCAGCTCGGCAGCCCAAGAGACCCAGTACTTC	CASSSAAQETQYF
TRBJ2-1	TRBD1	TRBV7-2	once	TGTGCCAGCAGCCTAGGGGGCCTTGGCAGAAGGAATGAGCAGTTCTTC	CASSLGGLGRRNEQFF
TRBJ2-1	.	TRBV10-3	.	TGTGCCATCAGTGAGTCCCCCGACAATGAGCAGTTCTTC	CAISESPDNEQFF
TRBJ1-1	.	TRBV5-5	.	TGTGCCAGCAGCCGAAGCGGGACTCCCATGAACACTGAAGCTTTCTTT	CASSRSGTPMNTEAFF
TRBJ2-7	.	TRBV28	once	TGTGCCAGCAGGTCTCCTCCGGGATCCTACGAGCAGTACTTC	CASRSPPGSYEQYF
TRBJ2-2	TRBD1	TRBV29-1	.	TGCAGCGTTGAACTGAGACAGGGTGAAAGCACCGGGGAGCTGTTTTTT	CSVELRQGESTGELFF
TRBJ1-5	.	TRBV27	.	TGTGCCAGCAGTTTTGGTGTGACCCAGCCCCAGCATTTT	CASSFGVTQPQHF
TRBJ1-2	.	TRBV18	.	TGTGCCAGCTCATCTGCGGGGATGTGGAATGGCTACACCTTC	CASSSAGMWNGYTF
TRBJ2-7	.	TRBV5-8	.	TGTGCCAGCAGCTTGATCGGTTGGGGGGCATATAACTACGAGCAGTACTTC	CASSLIGWGAYNYEQYF
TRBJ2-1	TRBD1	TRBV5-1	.	TGCGCCAGCAGCCCAAGCCCGGGACAGTACAATGAGCAGTTCTTC	CASSPSPGQYNEQFF
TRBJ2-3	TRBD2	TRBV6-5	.	TGTGCCAGCAGTACCAGCGGGAGTGGTGCAGATACGCAGTATTTT	CASSTSGSGADTQYF
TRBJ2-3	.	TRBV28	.	TGTGCCAGCAGACCAGACTTGCCCCGGATAGATACGCAGTATTTT	CASRPDLPRIDTQYF
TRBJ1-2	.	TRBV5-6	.	TGTGCCAGCAGGGAATGGGGGGCGCCTCGGTCCGATGGCTACACCTTC	CASREWGAPRSDGYTF
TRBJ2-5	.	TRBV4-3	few	TGCGCCAGCAGCCAAGCCGGGGGCCCCGACGGAGAGACCCAGTACTTC	CASSQAGGPDGETQYF
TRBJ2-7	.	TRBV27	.	TGTGCCAGCAGTCCCATCCCGGGGGCTTCGGACTACGAGCAGTACTTC	CASSPIPGASDYEQYF
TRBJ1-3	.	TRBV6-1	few	TGTGCCAGCAGTGAAGCCGAGGGTACTGGAAACACCATATATTTT	CASSEAEGTGNTIYF
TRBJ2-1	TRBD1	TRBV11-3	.	TGTGCCAGCAGCACAGGGGATGGATTCAATGAGCAGTTCTTC	CASSTGDGFNEQFF
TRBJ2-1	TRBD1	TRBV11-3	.	TGTGCCAGCAGTAGGGGACAGACGAACAATGAGCAGTTCTTC	CASSRGQTNNEQFF
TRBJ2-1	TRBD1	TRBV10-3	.	TGTGCCATCAGTGAGTCGGGACAGCTCAATGAGCAGTTCTTC	CAISESGQLNEQFF
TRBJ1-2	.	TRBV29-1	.	TGCAGCGTTGATACTGGCTATGGCTACACCTTC	CSVDTGYGYTF
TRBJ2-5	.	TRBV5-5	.	TGTGCCAGCAGCTTGGAACAAAGGGGCGCAGGTGAACAAGAGACCCAGTACTTC	CASSLEQRGAGEQETQYF
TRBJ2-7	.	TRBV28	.	TGTGCCAGCAGTTTGAGCGACTACGAGCAGTACTTC	CASSLSDYEQYF
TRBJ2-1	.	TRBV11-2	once	TGTGCCAGCAGCTTTAGCTTTGCGGGTAGCTCCTACAATGAGCAGTTCTTC	CASSFSFAGSSYNEQFF
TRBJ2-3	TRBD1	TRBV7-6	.	TGTGCCAGCAGCGTTTCAGGGGACAGGGCTCTAGATACGCAGTATTTT	CASSVSGDRALDTQYF
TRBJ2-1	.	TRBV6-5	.	TGTGCCAGCAGTCTCACACAGGCAGCAAATACGTGGAAGTTCTTC	CASSLTQAANTWKFF
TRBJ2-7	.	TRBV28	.	TGTGCCAGCAGACCACTAGGAGACTACGAGCAGTACTTC	CASRPLGDYEQYF
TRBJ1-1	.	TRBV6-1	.	TGTGCCAGCAGTGAACGTAGGGTTGAGAACACTGAAGCTTTCTTT	CASSERRVENTEAFF
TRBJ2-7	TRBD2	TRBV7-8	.	TGTGCCAGCAGCTTAGGGACTAGCGTCCACGAGCAGTACTTC	CASSLGTSVHEQYF
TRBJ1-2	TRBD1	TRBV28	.	TGTGCCAGCAATGACCGGGACAGGGGCAGGAGTTTTGGCTACACCTTC	CASNDRDRGRSFGYTF
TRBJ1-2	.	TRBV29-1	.	TGCAGCGTTGAAGAGGTCGGTGGCTACACCTTC	CSVEEVGGYTF
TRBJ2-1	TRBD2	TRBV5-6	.	TGTGCCAGCAGCTTGGCTGCGGGAGGACATGAGCAGTTCTTC	CASSLAAGGHEQFF
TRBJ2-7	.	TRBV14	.	TGTGCCAGCAGCCAACGGTTTGGACAGAGCGACTACGAGCAGTACTTC	CASSQRFGQSDYEQYF
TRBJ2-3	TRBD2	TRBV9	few	TGTGCCAGCAGCGACACTAGCGGGAGGGCCAGATTTGATACGCAGTATTTT	CASSDTSGRARFDTQYF
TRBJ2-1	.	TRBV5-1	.	TGCGCCAGCAGCTTGATGGGTGTGTCTGGGGCCCGGGGCTCCTACAATGAGCAGTTCTTC	CASSLMGVSGARGSYNEQFF
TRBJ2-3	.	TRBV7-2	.	TGTGCCAGCAGCTTAGAATGGGGCTATGATACGCAGTATTTT	CASSLEWGYDTQYF
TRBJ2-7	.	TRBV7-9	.	TGTGCCAGCAGCACGTGGGACAACTCCTACGAGCAGTACTTC	CASSTWDNSYEQYF
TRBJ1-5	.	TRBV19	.	TGTGCCAGTAATCAAGGCAATCAGCCCCAGCATTTT	CASNQGNQPQHF
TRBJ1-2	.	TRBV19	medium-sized	TGTGCCAGTAGTATATCGACGGATGGCTACACCTTC	CASSISTDGYTF
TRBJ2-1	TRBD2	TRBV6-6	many	TGTGCCAGCAGTTACTCGAACGCGGGGGGGGAGCAGTTCTTC	CASSYSNAGGEQFF
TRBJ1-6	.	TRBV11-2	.	TGTGCCAGCAGCCTGGAAGGCGGAAATTCACCCCTCCACTTT	CASSLEGGNSPLHF
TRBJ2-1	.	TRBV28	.	TGTGCCAGCAGTGTATCAGCCTACAATGAGCAGTTCTTC	CASSVSAYNEQFF
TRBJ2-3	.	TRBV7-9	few	TGTGCCAGCAGCCTCCCGGCGGTGGGGAGCACAGATACGCAGTATTTT	CASSLPAVGSTDTQYF
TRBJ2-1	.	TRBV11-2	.	TGTGCCAGCAGCTTAGTGGCAGGGGCCTACAATGAGCAGTTCTTC	CASSLVAGAYNEQFF
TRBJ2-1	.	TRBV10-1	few	TGCGCCAGCAGTGAGACCGGGACTCTGGCGCATGAGCAGTTCTTC	CASSETGTLAHEQFF
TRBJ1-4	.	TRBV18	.	TGTGCCAGCTCACAACGCCCAGGAACTGCAACTAATGAAAAACTGTTTTTT	CASSQRPGTATNEKLFF